Listed here are 14 T cell receptor beta chains from one sample, sequenced in a study of blood T cells in healthy people across ages. The use of a sample-barcoded 5' primer and a J-beta primer mix characterized a second PCR of about 6 to 12 cycles. TCRdb re-analysed the 5' RACE reads in MiXCR, keeping a single row per CDR3 protein. The data hold approximately 730,000 distinct CDR3 sequences, with roughly 50% observed a single time. Sequencing used blood. The receptors shown here come from a man older than 75 in good health.

The chain couples TRBV11-2 to TRBJ2-5, with 12 bases matching TRBD2. The CDR3 spans 18 residues. V dropped 1 base and J dropped 5; count of bases not matched to a gene: 11. Germline CDR1 is SGHAT and CDR2 is FQNNGV. CDR3 sequence (DNA): TGTGCCAGCAGCTTAGTATCCCTAGCGGGAGGGCCGGGGGAGACCCAGTACTTC. This encodes CASSLVSLAGGPGETQYF.

On this clonotype itself: The junction differs from germline at one of its ends, possibly a read error. The genes are TRBV6-1 and TRBJ2-3, with no clear D. Germline assignment: CDR1 MNHNS and CDR2 SASEGT. The CDR3 has 11 residues. This chain's CDR3 is CVSSVAGTQYF. The CDR3 coding sequence is TGTGTCAGCAGTGTTGCTGGTACGCAGTATTTT.

The chain employs TRBV5-1 and TRBJ1-2; no reliable D call. Trimming took 4 bases from V and 4 from J, leaving 17 bases between them. The CDR3 is 15 residues long. Germline CDR1 SGHRS, CDR2 YFSETQ. The CDR3 bases are TGCGCCAGCAGCCCCGGACCAGGCGACCTCTATGGCTACACCTTC. Amino acids: CASSPGPGDLYGYTF.

The chain uses TRBV7-2 and TRBJ2-7; D might be TRBD1 (5 bases). The CDR3 spans 14 residues. Germline assignment: CDR1 SGHTA and CDR2 FQGNSA. Trimming shortened V by 2 bases and J by 4 bases, and 12 bases separated the two germline ends. The CDR3, as DNA: TGTGCCAGCAGCTTATCTACAGGAACTTACGAGCAGTACTTC. Translating it yields CASSLSTGTYEQYF.

This clonotype has only a few counts. The gene calls are TRBV6-1 and TRBJ2-4, with D unresolved. The J call may be in error: the DNA end matches TRBJ2-7 better. CDR1 is MNHNS, CDR2 SASEGT, per germline. The CDR3 extends over 14 amino acids. CDR3 protein: CASSEGLPHSEQYF. CDR3 DNA: TGTGCCAGCAGTGAGGGTCTTCCCCACAGCGAGCAGTACTTC.

V and J are TRBV20-1 and TRBJ2-1, with 12 bases lining up with TRBD2. V shed 1 base and J 0 bases; nucleotides not matched to a gene: 1. The CDR3 consists of 16 residues. Germline V gene sequence: CDR1 DFQATT, CDR2 SNEGSKA (reference sequence). CDR3 nucleotide sequence: TGCAGTGCTAGAGGACTAGCGGGAGCCTCCTACAATGAGCAGTTCTTC. Translated: CSARGLAGASYNEQFF.

This clonotype was found once. J is TRBJ2-2 and V is TRBV4-2, with 11 bases aligning to TRBD2. There are 16 residues in the CDR3. The J segment lost 3 bases and the V segment lost 3 bases, leaving 3 bases of the junction unmatched. The germline V gene encodes CDR1 LGHNA and CDR2 YNFKEQ. CDR3 in amino acids: CASSHGTSGHTGELFF. Here the CDR3 DNA reads TGTGCCAGCAGCCATGGGACTAGCGGACACACCGGGGAGCTGTTTTTT.

This clonotype has a handful of counts. This chain connects TRBV20-1 to TRBJ2-1; no definite D call. Germline V gene lookup returns CDR1 DFQATT and CDR2 SNEGSKA (reference sequence). Trimming shortened V by 5 bases and J by 6 bases, and 14 bases separated the two germline ends. CDR3 length: 13 residues. The CDR3 coding sequence is TGCAGTGCTCTCTCTGGTTTTGGCAATGAGCAGTTCTTC. Translation gives CSALSGFGNEQFF.

This chain uses TRBV12-3 or TRBV12-4 with TRBJ2-3, with a tentative D call TRBD2 (6 bases). The CDR3 has 15 amino acids. V dropped 4 bases and J dropped 6 bases, with 17 bases sitting between them. The CDR3, as DNA: TGTGCCAGCAGTTCGACCAGCGGGTACTCCGATACGCAGTATTTT. Translating it yields CASSSTSGYSDTQYF.

The chain has TRBV12-3 or TRBV12-4 and TRBJ2-3; D is unclear. The CDR3 runs 14 residues. The V end lost 2 bases, the J end lost 4 bases, and 10 bases lay between the germline ends. This chain's CDR3 is CASSLRTMADTQYF. The CDR3 DNA reads TGTGCCAGCAGTTTACGAACGATGGCAGATACGCAGTATTTT.

Here the CDR3 reads CASSRASTYEQYF. DNA of the CDR3: TGTGCCAGCAGTAGGGCCTCAACCTACGAGCAGTACTTC. The chain has TRBV12-3 or TRBV12-4 and TRBJ2-7; no clear D gene. The V gene lost 5 bases and the J gene lost 2 bases, with 10 bases spanning the gap. This CDR3 is built from 13 residues.

This clonotype occurred many times. The chain uses TRBV20-1 and TRBJ2-5; TRBD2 might be the D (5 bases). The length of the CDR3 is 14 residues. Germline V gene lookup returns CDR1 DFQATT and CDR2 SNEGSKA (reference sequence). V was trimmed by 5 bases and J by 5 bases, leaving 18 bases between them. CDR3 amino acids: CSARRDGGGETQYF. The CDR3 DNA sequence: TGCAGTGCTCGAAGGGATGGAGGTGGGGAGACCCAGTACTTC.

This sequence joins TRBV30 and TRBJ1-6; the D gene is possibly TRBD1 (6 bases). The CDR3 sequence is 15 residues long. Trimming pared 0 bases from V and 3 bases from J, leaving 9 bases between. Germline V gene data show CDR1 as GTSNPN and CDR2 as SVGIG (reference sequence). The CDR3 here is CAWSVSRGYNSPLHF. CDR3 coding DNA: TGTGCCTGGAGTGTATCCAGGGGCTATAATTCACCCCTCCACTTT. Supplemented by reference TRBV30 and TRBJ1-6, the full variable domain reads SQTIHQWPATLVQPVGSPLSLECTVEGTSNPNLYWYRQAAGRGLQLLFYSVGIGQISSEVPQNLSASRPQDRQFILSSKKLLLSDSGFYLCAWSVSRGYNSPLHFGNGTRLTVT.

In the case of this clonotype: One end of the junction does not line up with germline, which may come from a read error. V gene TRBV20-1 combines with J gene TRBJ2-1; 9 bases align to TRBD2. TRBJ2-7 explains the end of the DNA better; the J call may be wrong. The CDR3 totals 14 residues. The germline gives CDR1 DFQATT, CDR2 SNEGSKA (reference sequence). Here the CDR3 reads CSARGSGSYNEQYF. Here the CDR3 DNA reads TGTAGTGCTAGAGGTAGCGGGAGCTACAATGAGCAGTACTTC.